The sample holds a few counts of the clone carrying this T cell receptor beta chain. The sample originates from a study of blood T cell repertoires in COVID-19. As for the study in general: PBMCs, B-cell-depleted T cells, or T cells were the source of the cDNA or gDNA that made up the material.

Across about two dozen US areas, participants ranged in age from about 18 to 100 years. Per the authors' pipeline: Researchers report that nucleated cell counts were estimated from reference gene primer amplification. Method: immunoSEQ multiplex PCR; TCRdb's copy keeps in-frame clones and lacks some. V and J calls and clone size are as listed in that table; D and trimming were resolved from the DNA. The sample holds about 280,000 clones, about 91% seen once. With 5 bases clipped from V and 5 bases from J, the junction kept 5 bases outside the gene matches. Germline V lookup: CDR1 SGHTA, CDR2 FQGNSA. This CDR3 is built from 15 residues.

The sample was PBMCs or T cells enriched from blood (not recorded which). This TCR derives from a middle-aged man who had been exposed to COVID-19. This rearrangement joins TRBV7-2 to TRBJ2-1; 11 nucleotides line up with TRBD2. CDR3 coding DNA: TGTGCCAGCAGCCAGACTAGCGGGGTCCACAATGAGCAGTTCTTC. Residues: CASSQTSGVHNEQFF.